The present T cell receptor beta chain was sequenced within a study of shared clonotypes between healthy human individuals. General observations from the study: Non-shared clonotypes showed lower generation probabilities than clonotypes common to all four donors. Larger richness was generally estimated for naive than memory subsets.

Concerning this clone: Its cognate antigen is unknown.

J lost 7 bases, V lost 7 bases, and 11 bases had no gene match. CDR1 and CDR2 from the germline V gene are MDHEN and SYDVKM. The CDR3 totals 15 residues. At deep level, the assay was performed. Method: immunoSEQ multiplex PCR; TCRdb's copy keeps in-frame clones and lacks some. This table has around 2,000,000 clones, roughly 96% appearing once. The sample comprised naive CD4+ T cells sorted from blood. The subset: CD45RA+ positively selected. The TCR originated in a man aged 18 to 29 in good health. This chain links TRBV28 with TRBJ1-3; the match to TRBD1 covers 9 bases. CDR3 nucleotide sequence: TGTGCCAGCACCCTAGGGGGGACAGGGACGAACACCATATATTTT. This gives the protein CASTLGGTGTNTIYF.